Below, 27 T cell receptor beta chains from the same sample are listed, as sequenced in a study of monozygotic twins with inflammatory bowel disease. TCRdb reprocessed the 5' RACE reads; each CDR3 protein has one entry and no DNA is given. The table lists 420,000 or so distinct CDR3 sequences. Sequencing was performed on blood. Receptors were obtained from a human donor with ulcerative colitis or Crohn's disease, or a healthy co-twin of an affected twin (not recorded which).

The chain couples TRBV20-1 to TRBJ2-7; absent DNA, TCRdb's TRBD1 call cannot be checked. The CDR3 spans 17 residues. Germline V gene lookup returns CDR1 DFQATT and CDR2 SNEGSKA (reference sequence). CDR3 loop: CSARGAGGGRGSYEQYF.

The CDR3 region is CASSSSGDNQPQHF. This chain joins TRBV7-9 and TRBJ1-5; TCRdb calls TRBD1, which cannot be checked without DNA. The CDR3 extends over 14 amino acids. CDR1 is SEHNR, CDR2 FQNEAQ, per germline (reference sequence).

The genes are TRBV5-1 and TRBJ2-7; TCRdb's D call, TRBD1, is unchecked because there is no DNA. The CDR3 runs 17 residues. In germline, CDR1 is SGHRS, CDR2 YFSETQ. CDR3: CASSLEPQGTTSYEQYF.

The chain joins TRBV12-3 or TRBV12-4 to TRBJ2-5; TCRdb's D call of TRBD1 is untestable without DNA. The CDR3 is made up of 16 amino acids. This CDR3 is CASSPWTGGGGETQYF.

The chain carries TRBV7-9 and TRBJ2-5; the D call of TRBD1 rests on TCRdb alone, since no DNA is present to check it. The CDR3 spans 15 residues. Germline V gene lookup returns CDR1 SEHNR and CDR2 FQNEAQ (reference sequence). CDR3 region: CASAPTRDRVETQYF.

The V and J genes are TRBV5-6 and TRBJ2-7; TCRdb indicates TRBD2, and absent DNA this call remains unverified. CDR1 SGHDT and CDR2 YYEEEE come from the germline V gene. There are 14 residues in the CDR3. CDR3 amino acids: CASSLRRASYEQYF.

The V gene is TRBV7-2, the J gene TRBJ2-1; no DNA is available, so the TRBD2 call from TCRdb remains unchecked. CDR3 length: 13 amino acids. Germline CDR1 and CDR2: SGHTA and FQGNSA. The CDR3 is CASSLEGGGVQFF.

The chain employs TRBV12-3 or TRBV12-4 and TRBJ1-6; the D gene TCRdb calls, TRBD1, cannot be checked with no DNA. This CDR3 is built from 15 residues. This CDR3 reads CASSLGGQYNSPLHF.

The CDR3 here is CAIRERDRDEQFF. V is TRBV10-3 and J is TRBJ2-1. Germline assignment: CDR1 ENHRY and CDR2 SYGVKD. The CDR3 contains 13 residues.

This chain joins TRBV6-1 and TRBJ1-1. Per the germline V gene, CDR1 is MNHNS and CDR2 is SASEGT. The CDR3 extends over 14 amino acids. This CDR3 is CASSEVARGTEAFF.

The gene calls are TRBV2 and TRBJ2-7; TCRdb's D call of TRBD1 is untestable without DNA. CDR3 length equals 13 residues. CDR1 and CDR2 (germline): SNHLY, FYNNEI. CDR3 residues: CASNGLGASEQYF.

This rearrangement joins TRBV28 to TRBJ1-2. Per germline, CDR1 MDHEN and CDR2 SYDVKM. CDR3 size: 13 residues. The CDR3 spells CASSLLGNYGYTF.

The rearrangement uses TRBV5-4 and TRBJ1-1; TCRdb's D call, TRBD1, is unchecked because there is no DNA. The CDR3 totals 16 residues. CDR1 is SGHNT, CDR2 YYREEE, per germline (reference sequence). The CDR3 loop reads CASSPPGQQQNTEAFF.

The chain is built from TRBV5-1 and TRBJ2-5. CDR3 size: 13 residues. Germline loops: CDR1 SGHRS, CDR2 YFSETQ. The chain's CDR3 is CASSLDLQETQYF.

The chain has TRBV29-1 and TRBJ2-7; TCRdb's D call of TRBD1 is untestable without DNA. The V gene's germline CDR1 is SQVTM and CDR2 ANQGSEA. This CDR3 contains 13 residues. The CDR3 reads CSVETGASNEQYF.

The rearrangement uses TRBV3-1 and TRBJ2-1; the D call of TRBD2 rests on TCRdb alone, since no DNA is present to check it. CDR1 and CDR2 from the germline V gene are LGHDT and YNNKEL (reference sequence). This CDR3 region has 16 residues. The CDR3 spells CASSQDLAGDYNEQFF.

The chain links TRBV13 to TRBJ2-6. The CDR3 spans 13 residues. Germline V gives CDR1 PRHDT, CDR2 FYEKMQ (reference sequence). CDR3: CASISAGANVLTF.

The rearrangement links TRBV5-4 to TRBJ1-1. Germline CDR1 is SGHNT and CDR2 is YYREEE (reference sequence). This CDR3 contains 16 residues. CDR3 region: CASSLGRGGRYTEAFF.

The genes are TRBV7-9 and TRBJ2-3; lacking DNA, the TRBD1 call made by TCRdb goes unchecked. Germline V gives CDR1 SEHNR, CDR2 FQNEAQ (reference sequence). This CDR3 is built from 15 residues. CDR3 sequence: CASSRTGGITDTQYF.

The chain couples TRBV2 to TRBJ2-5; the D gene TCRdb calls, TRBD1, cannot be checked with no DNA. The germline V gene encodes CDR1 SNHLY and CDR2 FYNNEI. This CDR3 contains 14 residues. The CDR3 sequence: CASSVQAPQETQYF.

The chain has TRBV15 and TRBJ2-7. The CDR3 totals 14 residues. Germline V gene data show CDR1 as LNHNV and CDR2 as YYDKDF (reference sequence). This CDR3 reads CATSIKRTQSEQYF.

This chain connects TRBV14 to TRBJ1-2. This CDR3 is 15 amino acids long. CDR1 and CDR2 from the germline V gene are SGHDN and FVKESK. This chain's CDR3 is CASSQGWGGVYGYTF.

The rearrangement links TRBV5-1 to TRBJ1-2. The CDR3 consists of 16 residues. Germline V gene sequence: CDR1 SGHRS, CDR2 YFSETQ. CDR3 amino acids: CASSLAGVESNYGYTF.

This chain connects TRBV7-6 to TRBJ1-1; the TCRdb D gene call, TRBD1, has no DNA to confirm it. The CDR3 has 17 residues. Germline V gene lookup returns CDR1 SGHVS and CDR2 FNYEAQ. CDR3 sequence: CASSPAGQGASRAEAFF.

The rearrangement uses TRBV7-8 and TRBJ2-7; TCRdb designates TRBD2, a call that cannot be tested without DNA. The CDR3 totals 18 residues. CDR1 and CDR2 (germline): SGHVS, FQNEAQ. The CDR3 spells CASSLRIGGPVEAYEQYF.

The CDR3: CASSPFGEGRTAAFF. The V gene is TRBV19, the J gene TRBJ1-1. There are 15 residues in the CDR3. Germline CDR1 LNHDA, CDR2 SQIVND (reference sequence).

The CDR3 region is CASSLKGGSGDEQYF. The rearrangement joins TRBV11-2 to TRBJ2-7; TCRdb calls TRBD1, which cannot be checked without DNA. The CDR3 has 15 residues. Germline V gives CDR1 SGHAT, CDR2 FQNNGV. The whole variable domain, filled in from reference TRBV11-2 and TRBJ2-7, reads EAGVAQSPRYKIIEKRQSVAFWCNPISGHATLYWYQQILGQGPKLLIQFQNNGVVDDSQLPKDRFSAERLKGVDSTLKIQPAKLEDSAVYLCASSLKGGSGDEQYFGPGTRLTVT.